The 24 T cell receptor beta chains listed next were all sequenced from one sample in a study of patients and donors after allogeneic stem cell transplantation. TCRdb re-called the RT-PCR reads through MiXCR, storing one row per CDR3 protein. This table has 400,000 to 450,000 distinct CDR3 sequences, roughly 17% appearing once. Sequencing was carried out using blood, either unsorted or a sorted T cell fraction (not recorded which). The receptors come from a human donor who was either an allogeneic HSCT recipient or a stem cell or donor lymphocyte infusion donor (not recorded which). It is not recorded whose cells these are; they may come from a transplant donor.

The table lists this clonotype with a few counts. The chain uses TRBV24-1 and TRBJ2-1; D is unclear. V dropped 7 bases and J dropped 9 bases, with 18 bases sitting between them. The CDR3 has 14 residues. From germline, CDR1 is KGHDR and CDR2 SFDVKD. CDR3 sequence (DNA): TGTGCCACCAGCTCAGGCAGACCCGTTGGTGAGCAGTTCTTC. This translates into CATSSGRPVGEQFF.

This clonotype turned up a few times. The genes are TRBV3-1 and TRBJ1-1; TRBD1 might be the D (5 bases). The V gene lost 2 bases and the J gene lost 11 bases, with 15 bases spanning the gap. Germline V gives CDR1 LGHDT, CDR2 YNNKEL (reference sequence). CDR3 length: 13 residues. The CDR3: CASSQLAGIRAFF. CDR3 nucleotides: TGTGCCAGCAGCCAACTCGCAGGGATAAGGGCTTTCTTT.

This clonotype showed up just a few times. The J gene is TRBJ1-1, the V gene TRBV10-3; the D is unclear. The CDR3 runs 13 residues. The V end was cut by 7 bases, the J end by 1 base, with 10 bases between. Germline V gene lookup returns CDR1 ENHRY and CDR2 SYGVKD. The CDR3, as DNA: TGTGCCATCATCGTCAGGCCGAACACTGAAGCTTTCTTT. Its translation: CAIIVRPNTEAFF.

This clonotype has more than one count but fewer than ten. V gene TRBV7-3 combines with J gene TRBJ2-7; D not resolved. The CDR3 runs 16 residues. The V and J ends lost 1 base and 8 bases respectively, with 21 bases between them. Germline CDR1 and CDR2: SGHTA and FQGTGA. As DNA, the CDR3 is TGTGCCAGCAGCTTAATAGGTGGGAAAAGGGAACCCAAGCAGTACTTC. This codes for CASSLIGGKREPKQYF.

This clonotype turned up a few times. This chain connects TRBV6-2 or TRBV6-3 to TRBJ2-3; D perhaps matches TRBD1 (6 bases). The germline gives CDR1 MNHEY, CDR2 SVGEGT. V gave up 7 bases and J gave up 0 bases, with 11 bases separating them. This CDR3 is built from 14 residues. The CDR3 DNA reads TGTGCCAGCACCCCGGGACATAGCACAGATACGCAGTATTTT. As protein: CASTPGHSTDTQYF.

The gene calls are TRBV6-1 and TRBJ2-3, with D possibly matching TRBD1 (7 bases). The germline CDR1 and CDR2 sequences are MNHNS and SASEGT. The V end lost 4 bases, the J end lost 4 bases, and 15 bases lay between the germline ends. The CDR3 loop spans 15 amino acids. CDR3 sequence reads: CASSARGGTADTQYF. DNA of the CDR3: TGTGCCAGCAGTGCCCGGGGCGGGACAGCAGATACGCAGTATTTT.

V and J are TRBV4-1 and TRBJ1-4; D gene uncertain. The CDR3 runs 14 residues. V lost 2 bases and J 10 bases, leaving 14 bases between the germline ends. Germline V lookup: CDR1 MGHRA, CDR2 YSYEKL. In DNA, the CDR3 is TGCGCCAGCAGCCAAACTTGGCTAACGGGAAAACTGTTTTTT. Its protein product is CASSQTWLTGKLFF.

The V gene is TRBV6-5, the J gene TRBJ2-3; 10 nucleotides line up with TRBD2. Germline values: CDR1 MNHEY, CDR2 SVGAGI. This CDR3 has 17 residues. V shed 4 bases, J shed 6 bases, and the junction held 13 bases outside the gene matches. The CDR3, as DNA: TGTGCCAGCAGTTCCAGCCTCAGCAGCGGGGGGGCCGATACGCAGTATTTT. It is translated as CASSSSLSSGGADTQYF.

This clonotype has only a few counts. The chain has TRBV5-6 and TRBJ2-5; possible D gene TRBD1, 6 bases. V lost 2 bases, J lost 4 bases, and 12 bases lay in between. This CDR3 has 14 amino acids. Germline V gives CDR1 SGHDT, CDR2 YYEEEE. CDR3 in amino acids: CASSLMGRGETQYF. In nucleotides, the CDR3 is TGTGCCAGCAGCTTAATGGGCAGGGGAGAGACCCAGTACTTC.

The sample holds a few counts of this clonotype. The chain carries TRBV15 and TRBJ2-5, with 8 bases fitting TRBD1. Germline-derived CDR1 and CDR2 are LNHNV and YYDKDF (reference sequence). V gave up 2 bases and J gave up 2 bases; unmatched junction bases: 7. The CDR3 runs 16 residues. In DNA form, the CDR3 reads TGTGCCACCAGCAGAAGGCAGGGGGCGCTTCAAGAGACCCAGTACTTC. This translates into CATSRRQGALQETQYF.

The V and J genes are TRBV6-1 and TRBJ2-7; the match to TRBD2 covers 13 bases. Germline CDR1 and CDR2: MNHNS and SASEGT. CDR3 length equals 19 residues. With V trimmed by 6 bases and J by 1 base, 15 bases remained unmatched. CDR3 DNA sequence: TGTGCCAGCAGCCACGACATGGGAATGACTAGCGGGAGGTCCTACGAGCAGTACTTC. Translating gives CASSHDMGMTSGRSYEQYF.

This clonotype was seen only a few times. The chain employs TRBV12-3 or TRBV12-4 and TRBJ1-4, with D unresolved. The CDR3 extends over 13 amino acids. V lost 6 bases to trimming and J lost 8 bases, with 13 bases between them. CDR3 sequence reads: CASSPHVGEKLFF. DNA for the CDR3: TGTGCCAGCAGCCCTCACGTGGGGGAAAAACTGTTTTTT.

The rearrangement links TRBV4-1 to TRBJ1-3; D uncertain. The CDR3 totals 17 residues. V was pared by 1 base and J by 0 bases, with 13 bases between. Germline V gene data show CDR1 as MGHRA and CDR2 as YSYEKL. CDR3 nucleotide sequence: TGCGCCAGCAGCCAAGTCCTGATTAACTACTCTGGAAACACCATATATTTT. This encodes CASSQVLINYSGNTIYF.

This chain joins TRBV4-1 and TRBJ1-2; 8 bases match TRBD1. Germline V gives CDR1 MGHRA, CDR2 YSYEKL. This CDR3 contains 15 residues. V shed 6 bases, J shed 8 bases, and the junction held 14 bases outside the gene matches. This chain's CDR3 is CASSPLTGEIKGYTF. CDR3 coding DNA: TGCGCCAGCAGTCCGTTGACAGGGGAGATAAAGGGCTACACCTTC.

In its sample, this clonotype was seen a few times. The chain couples TRBV12-3 or TRBV12-4 to TRBJ2-4; D not resolved. V was shortened by 3 bases and J by 1 base, with 13 bases between the two germline ends. This CDR3 is built from 16 residues. The CDR3 nucleotides read TGTGCCAGCAGTTTGTACGGGTCGTCGGCCAAAAACATTCAGTACTTC. Residues: CASSLYGSSAKNIQYF.

A few counts support this clonotype. This rearrangement joins TRBV5-4 to TRBJ2-3; tentatively, D is TRBD2 (6 bases). This CDR3 region has 14 residues. Germline-derived CDR1 and CDR2 are SGHNT and YYREEE (reference sequence). V lost 7 bases, J lost 6 bases, and 18 bases lay in between. CDR3 region: CASWNRLARDTQYF. As DNA, the CDR3 is TGTGCCAGCTGGAATCGGCTAGCGAGGGATACGCAGTATTTT.

This clonotype was counted many times. The chain couples TRBV7-8 to TRBJ2-1, with TRBD1 matching 7 bases. Germline V gene data show CDR1 as SGHVS and CDR2 as FQNEAQ. The CDR3 sequence is 16 residues long. V lost 1 base, J lost 8 bases, and 11 bases stayed unmatched. The CDR3 DNA follows: TGTGCCAGCAGCTTAGAGGTGAAGACAGGGTTCGATGAGCAGTTCTTC. Translated: CASSLEVKTGFDEQFF.

The CDR3 loop reads CASSSLLTYEQYF. In DNA, the CDR3 is TGTGCCAGCAGTTCTCTTCTAACCTACGAGCAGTACTTC. This chain uses TRBV28 with TRBJ2-7; D is unclear. Trimming left V 4 bases short and J 2 bases short, with 9 bases between. The germline V gene has CDR1 MDHEN and CDR2 SYDVKM. The CDR3 loop spans 13 amino acids.

This clonotype was seen a handful of times. The rearrangement uses TRBV5-1 and TRBJ2-7; D not resolved. The germline V gene encodes CDR1 SGHRS and CDR2 YFSETQ. Between the trimmed V and J ends, which lost 9 bases and 0 bases, there was a span of 22 bases. The CDR3 has 16 residues. The CDR3 sequence: CATAQPRNSSSYEQYF. In nucleotides, the CDR3 is TGCGCCACCGCTCAACCGCGAAATTCTAGCTCCTACGAGCAGTACTTC.

The chain combines TRBV6-1 with TRBJ1-5; D may be TRBD1 (5 bases). The CDR3 runs 14 residues. The germline V and J ends were trimmed by 6 bases and 0 bases, with 9 bases remaining between them. Germline V gene lookup returns CDR1 MNHNS and CDR2 SASEGT. The CDR3 nucleotides are TGTGCCAGCAGCCGAGGGGATAGCAATCAGCCCCAGCATTTT. This codes for CASSRGDSNQPQHF.

The chain links TRBV5-5 to TRBJ2-7; perhaps D is TRBD1 or TRBD2 (5 bases each). Trimming took 5 bases from V and 5 from J, leaving 17 bases between them. The length of the CDR3 is 14 residues. The germline V gene encodes CDR1 SGHKS and CDR2 YYEKEE (reference sequence). The CDR3: CASRSWGSINEQYF. The CDR3 nucleotides read TGTGCCAGCAGATCCTGGGGGTCTATCAACGAGCAGTACTTC.

This rearrangement joins TRBV20-1 to TRBJ1-2; 9 bases fit TRBD1. V was pared by 6 bases and J by 7 bases, with 12 bases of the junction left unmatched. Germline loops: CDR1 DFQATT, CDR2 SNEGSKA (reference sequence). The CDR3 extends over 14 amino acids. The CDR3 DNA reads TGCAGTGCCGAGTCGAAGGGACAGGGACTTGGCTACACCTTC. Translating it yields CSAESKGQGLGYTF.

J is TRBJ1-5 and V is TRBV27; weak D call: TRBD1 (6 bases). Germline V lookup: CDR1 MNHEY, CDR2 SMNVEV (reference sequence). V lost 2 bases, J lost 0 bases, and 11 bases lay in between. CDR3 length: 16 residues. CDR3 sequence (DNA): TGTGCCAGCAGTTTAAGGGGGTTCTATAGCAATCAGCCCCAGCATTTT. Residues: CASSLRGFYSNQPQHF.

This clonotype has at least ten counts. The V and J genes are TRBV5-1 and TRBJ2-1; 11 bases align to TRBD2. The length of the CDR3 is 16 residues. V dropped 2 bases and J dropped 6; count of bases not matched to a gene: 7. Germline-derived CDR1 and CDR2 are SGHRS and YFSETQ. The CDR3 spells CASSLMLAGGSNEQFF. The CDR3 DNA reads as TGCGCCAGCAGCTTAATGTTAGCGGGGGGGTCCAATGAGCAGTTCTTC.